The entry below describes one TCR beta chain. Its target is unknown. One junction end disagrees with the germline gene, perhaps due to a read error. This specimen comes from a study of cytomegalovirus exposure and HLA in healthy donors. The CDR3 consists of 16 residues. CDR1 and CDR2 (germline): WNHNN, SYGVQD (reference sequence). Findings and caveats of the study: Data from an earlier analysis indicated that most TCR beta V segments were productive either about 87% or about 30% of the time.

The study ran its PCR with 60 Vbeta and 13 Jbeta primers. Profiling relied on immunoSEQ multiplex PCR, and the TCRdb table lists in-frame clones only, not all of them. This table holds 65,000 to 75,000 clones, approximately 67% found once. Sequenced input: PBMCs. The receptor comes from a woman under 40 in good health and CMV-seronegative. The J gene is TRBJ1-5, the V gene TRBV10-1; 7 nucleotides match TRBD1. The CDR3 region is CASSDLEDRTQSAPAF. CDR3 nucleotide sequence: TGCGCCAGCAGTGATCTTGAGGACAGGACCCAATCAGCCCCAGCATTT.